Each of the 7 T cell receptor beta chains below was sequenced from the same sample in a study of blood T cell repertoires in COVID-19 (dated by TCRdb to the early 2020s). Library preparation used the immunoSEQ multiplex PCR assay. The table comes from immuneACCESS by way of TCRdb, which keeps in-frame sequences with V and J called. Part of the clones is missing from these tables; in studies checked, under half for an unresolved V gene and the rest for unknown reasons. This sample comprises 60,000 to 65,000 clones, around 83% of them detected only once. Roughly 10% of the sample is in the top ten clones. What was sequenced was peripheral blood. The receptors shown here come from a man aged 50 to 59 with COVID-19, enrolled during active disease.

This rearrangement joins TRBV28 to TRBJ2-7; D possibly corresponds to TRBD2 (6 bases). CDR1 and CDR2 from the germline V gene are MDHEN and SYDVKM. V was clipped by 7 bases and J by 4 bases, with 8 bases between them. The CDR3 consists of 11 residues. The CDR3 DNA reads TGTGCCAGCAAAGGACTATACGAGCAGTACTTC. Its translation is CASKGLYEQYF.

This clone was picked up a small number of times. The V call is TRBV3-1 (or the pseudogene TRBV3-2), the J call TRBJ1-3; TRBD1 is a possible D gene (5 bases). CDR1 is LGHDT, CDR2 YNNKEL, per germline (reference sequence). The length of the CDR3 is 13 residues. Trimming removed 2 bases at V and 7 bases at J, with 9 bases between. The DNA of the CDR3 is TGTGCCAGCAGCCAAACCAGGGATAACACCATATATTTT. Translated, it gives CASSQTRDNTIYF.

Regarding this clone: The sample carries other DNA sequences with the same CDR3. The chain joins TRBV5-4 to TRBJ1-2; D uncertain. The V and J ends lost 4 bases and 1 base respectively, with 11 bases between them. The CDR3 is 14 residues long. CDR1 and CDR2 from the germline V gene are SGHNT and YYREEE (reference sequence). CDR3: CASSPGQLNYGYTF. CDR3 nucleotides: TGTGCCAGCAGCCCAGGTCAACTTAACTATGGCTACACCTTC. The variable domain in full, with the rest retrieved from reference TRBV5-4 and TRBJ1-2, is ETGVTQSPTHLIKTRGQQVTLRCSSQSGHNTVSWYQQALGQGPQFIFQYYREEENGRGNFPPRFSGLQFPNYSSELNVNALELDDSALYLCASSPGQLNYGYTFGSGTRLTVV.

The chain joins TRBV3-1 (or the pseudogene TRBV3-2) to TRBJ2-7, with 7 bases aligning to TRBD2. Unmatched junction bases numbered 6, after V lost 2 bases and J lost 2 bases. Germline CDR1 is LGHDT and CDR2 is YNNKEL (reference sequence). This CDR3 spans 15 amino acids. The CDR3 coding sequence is TGTGCCAGCAGCCAATGGGCTAGCGGAACCTACGAGCAGTACTTC. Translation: CASSQWASGTYEQYF.

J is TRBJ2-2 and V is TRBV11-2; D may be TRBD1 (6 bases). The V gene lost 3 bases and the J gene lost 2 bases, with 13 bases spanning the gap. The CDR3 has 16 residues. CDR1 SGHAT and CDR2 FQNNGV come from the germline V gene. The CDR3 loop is CASSLLTGLNTGELFF. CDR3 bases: TGTGCCAGCAGCTTGCTGACAGGACTTAACACCGGGGAGCTGTTTTTT.

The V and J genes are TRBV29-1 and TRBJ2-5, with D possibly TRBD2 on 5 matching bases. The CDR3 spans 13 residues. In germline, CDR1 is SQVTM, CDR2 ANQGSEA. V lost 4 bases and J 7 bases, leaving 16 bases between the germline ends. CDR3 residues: CSVVVLVAGTQYF. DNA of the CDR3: TGCAGCGTTGTAGTACTCGTCGCGGGGACCCAGTACTTC.

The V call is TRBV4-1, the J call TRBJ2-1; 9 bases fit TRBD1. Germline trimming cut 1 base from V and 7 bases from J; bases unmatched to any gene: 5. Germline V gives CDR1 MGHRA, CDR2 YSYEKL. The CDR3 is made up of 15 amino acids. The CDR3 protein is CASSQGDRDYNEQFF. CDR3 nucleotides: TGCGCCAGCAGCCAAGGGGACAGGGATTATAATGAGCAGTTCTTC.